This TCR beta chain was observed in a study of blood T cell repertoires in COVID-19. As for the study in general: PBMCs, B-cell-depleted T cells, or T cells provided the cDNA or gDNA that made up the material.

The repertoire was sequenced with immunoSEQ multiplex PCR; TCRdb's copy has only in-frame clones and lacks some. This table holds 140,000 or so clones, over 80% found once. Recruitment covered roughly 22 US areas and drew participants whose ages spanned about 18 to 100 years. Donors were grouped by their self-reported clinical history. Symptom resolution, clearance, or two negative PCRs marked donors in Cohort 3 as recovered. Material for sequencing was PBMCs or T cells enriched from blood (not recorded which). The sequence was obtained from a woman between 40 and 55 years old who had recovered from COVID-19.

CDR3 sequence (DNA): TGTGCCAGCAGCTTAGGGGCAGGGCTAGCGGTGGCGGAGCTGTTTTTT. Protein product: CASSLGAGLAVAELFF. This chain joins TRBV13 and TRBJ2-2, with TRBD2 matching over 7 bases. The CDR3 is 16 amino acids. Trimming at V came to 0 bases and at J to 10 bases, leaving 11 bases not matched to a gene. The germline V gene has CDR1 PRHDT and CDR2 FYEKMQ (reference sequence).